This T cell receptor (beta chain) was identified during a study of T cells after yellow fever vaccination. 5'RACE template switching produced TCR cDNA carrying a universal primer site and UMIs. TCRdb itself ran the 5' RACE reads through MiXCR, one entry per CDR3 protein. The sample gives some 500,000 distinct CDR3 sequences, about 13% of which show up once; 11% to 15% is in the top ten. Germline CDR1 reads ENHRY; CDR2 reads SYGVKD. Between the trimmed V and J ends, which lost 3 bases and 0 bases, there was a span of 18 bases. This CDR3 comprises 18 residues. This receptor was identified in a man aged 25-40 years who received the YFV17D yellow fever vaccine. The V and J genes are TRBV10-3 and TRBJ2-1; the D call may be TRBD1 or TRBD2 (5 bases each). Here the sequenced sample was PBMCs, taken on the day of the yellow fever booster vaccination. CDR3 in DNA: TGTGCCATCAGTGACCGGGGAAGGGGTCCCTCCTCCTACAATGAGCAGTTCTTC. Amino acids: CAISDRGRGPSSYNEQFF.